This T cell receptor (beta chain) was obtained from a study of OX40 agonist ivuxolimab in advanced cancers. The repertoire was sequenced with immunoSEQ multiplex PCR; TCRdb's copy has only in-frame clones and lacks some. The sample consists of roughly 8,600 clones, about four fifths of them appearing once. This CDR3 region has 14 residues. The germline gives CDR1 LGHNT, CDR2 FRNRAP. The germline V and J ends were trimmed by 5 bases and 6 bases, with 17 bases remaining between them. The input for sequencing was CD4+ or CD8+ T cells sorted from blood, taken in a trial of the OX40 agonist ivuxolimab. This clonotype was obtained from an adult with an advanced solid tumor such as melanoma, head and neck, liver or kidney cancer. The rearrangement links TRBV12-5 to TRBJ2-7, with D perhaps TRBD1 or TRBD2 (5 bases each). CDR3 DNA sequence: TGTGCTAGTGGTCAAGACGGGACCTTTCTCGAGCAGTACTTC. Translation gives CASGQDGTFLEQYF. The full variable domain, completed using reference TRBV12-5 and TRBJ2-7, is DARVTQTPRHKVTEMGQEVTMRCQPILGHNTVFWYRQTMMQGLELLAYFRNRAPLDDSGMPKDRFSAEMPDATLATLKIQPSEPRDSAVYFCASGQDGTFLEQYFGPGTRLTVT.